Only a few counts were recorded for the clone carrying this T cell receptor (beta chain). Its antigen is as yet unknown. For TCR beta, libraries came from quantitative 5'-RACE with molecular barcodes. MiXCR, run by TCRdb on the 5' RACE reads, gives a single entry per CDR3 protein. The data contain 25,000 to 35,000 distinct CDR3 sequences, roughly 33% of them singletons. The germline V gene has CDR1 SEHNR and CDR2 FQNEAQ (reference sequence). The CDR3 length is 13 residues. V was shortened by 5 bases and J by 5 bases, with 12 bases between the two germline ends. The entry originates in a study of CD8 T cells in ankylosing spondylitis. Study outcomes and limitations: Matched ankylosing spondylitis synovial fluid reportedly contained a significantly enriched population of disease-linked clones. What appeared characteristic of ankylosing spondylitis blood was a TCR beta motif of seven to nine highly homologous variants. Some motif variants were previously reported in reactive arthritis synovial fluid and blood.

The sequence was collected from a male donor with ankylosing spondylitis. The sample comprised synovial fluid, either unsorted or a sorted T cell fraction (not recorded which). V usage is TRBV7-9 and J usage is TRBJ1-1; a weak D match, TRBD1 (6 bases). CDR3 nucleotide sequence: TGTGCCAGCAGCCTCGGGGGGCAGACTGAAGCTTTCTTT. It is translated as CASSLGGQTEAFF.